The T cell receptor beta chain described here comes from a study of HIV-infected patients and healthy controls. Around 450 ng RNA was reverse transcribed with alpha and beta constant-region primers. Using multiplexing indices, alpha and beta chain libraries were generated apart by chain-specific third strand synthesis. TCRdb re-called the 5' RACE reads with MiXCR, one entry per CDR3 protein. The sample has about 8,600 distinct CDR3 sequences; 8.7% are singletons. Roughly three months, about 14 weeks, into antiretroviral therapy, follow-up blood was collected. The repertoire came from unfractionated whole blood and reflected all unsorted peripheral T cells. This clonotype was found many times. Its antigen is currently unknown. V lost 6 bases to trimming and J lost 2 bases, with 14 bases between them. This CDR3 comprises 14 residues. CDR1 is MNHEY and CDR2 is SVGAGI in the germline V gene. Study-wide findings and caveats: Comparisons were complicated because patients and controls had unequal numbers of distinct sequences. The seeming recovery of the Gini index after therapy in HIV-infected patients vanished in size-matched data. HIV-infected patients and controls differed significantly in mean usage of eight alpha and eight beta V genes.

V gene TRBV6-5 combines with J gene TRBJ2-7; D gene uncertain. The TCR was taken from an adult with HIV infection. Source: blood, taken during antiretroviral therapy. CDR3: CASRGPRVPYEQYF. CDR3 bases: TGTGCCAGCAGAGGGCCTAGGGTCCCCTACGAGCAGTACTTC.